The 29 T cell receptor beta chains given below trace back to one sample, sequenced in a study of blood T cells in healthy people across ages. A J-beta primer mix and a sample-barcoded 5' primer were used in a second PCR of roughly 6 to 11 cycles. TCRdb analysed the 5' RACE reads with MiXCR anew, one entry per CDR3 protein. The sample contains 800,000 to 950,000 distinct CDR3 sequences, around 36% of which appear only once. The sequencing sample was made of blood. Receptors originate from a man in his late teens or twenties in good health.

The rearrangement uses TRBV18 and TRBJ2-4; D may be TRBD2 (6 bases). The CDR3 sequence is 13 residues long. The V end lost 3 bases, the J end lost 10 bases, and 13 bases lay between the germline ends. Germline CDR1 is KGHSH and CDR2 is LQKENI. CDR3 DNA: TGTGCCAGCTCACCCCCGGGAGTCGGTATTCAGTACTTC. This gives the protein CASSPPGVGIQYF.

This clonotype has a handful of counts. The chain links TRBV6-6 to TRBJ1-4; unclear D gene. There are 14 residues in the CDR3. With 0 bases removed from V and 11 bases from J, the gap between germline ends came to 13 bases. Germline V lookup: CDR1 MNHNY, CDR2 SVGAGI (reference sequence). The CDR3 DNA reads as TGTGCCAGCAGTTACTCGTCATTGGCCCGGAAACTGTTTTTT. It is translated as CASSYSSLARKLFF.

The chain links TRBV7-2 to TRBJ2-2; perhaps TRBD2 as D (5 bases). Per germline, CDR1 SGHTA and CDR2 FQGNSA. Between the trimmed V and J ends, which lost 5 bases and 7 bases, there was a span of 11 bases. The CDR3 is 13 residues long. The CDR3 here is CASSPDWGGELFF. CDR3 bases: TGTGCCAGCAGCCCGGACTGGGGCGGGGAGCTGTTTTTT.

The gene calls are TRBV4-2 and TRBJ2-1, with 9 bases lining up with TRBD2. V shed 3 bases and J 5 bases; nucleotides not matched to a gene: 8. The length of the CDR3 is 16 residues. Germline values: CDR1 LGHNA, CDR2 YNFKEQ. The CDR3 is CASSQNRLAGNNEQFF. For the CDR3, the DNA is TGTGCCAGCAGCCAGAACAGGCTAGCGGGGAACAATGAGCAGTTCTTC.

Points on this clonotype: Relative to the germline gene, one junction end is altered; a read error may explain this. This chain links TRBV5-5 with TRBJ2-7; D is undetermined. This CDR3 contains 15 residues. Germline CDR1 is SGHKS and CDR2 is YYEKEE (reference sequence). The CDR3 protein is CAGSLELRSYNEQYF. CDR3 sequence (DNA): TGTGCCGGCAGCTTGGAGCTAAGGTCCTACAATGAGCAGTACTTC.

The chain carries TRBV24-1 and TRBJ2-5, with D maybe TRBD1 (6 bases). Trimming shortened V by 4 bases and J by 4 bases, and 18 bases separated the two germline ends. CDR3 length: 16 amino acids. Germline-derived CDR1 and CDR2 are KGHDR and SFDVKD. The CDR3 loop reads CATSEPPDRSGETQYF. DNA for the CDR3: TGTGCCACCAGTGAACCCCCTGACAGGTCGGGAGAGACCCAGTACTTC.

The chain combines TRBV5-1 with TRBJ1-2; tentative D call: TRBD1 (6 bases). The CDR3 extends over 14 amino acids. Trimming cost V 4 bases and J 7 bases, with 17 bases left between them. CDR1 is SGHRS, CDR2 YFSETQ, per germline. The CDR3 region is CASSQRTVDSGYTF. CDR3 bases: TGCGCCAGCAGCCAACGGACAGTCGACTCTGGCTACACCTTC.

The CDR3 is CASSSAWGLQEQFF. The CDR3 DNA reads as TGTGCCAGTAGTTCAGCTTGGGGGCTTCAGGAGCAGTTCTTC. The V gene is TRBV19, the J gene TRBJ2-1; perhaps TRBD1 as D (6 bases). V was cut by 5 bases and J by 10 bases, with 18 bases left in between. The germline V gene encodes CDR1 LNHDA and CDR2 SQIVND (reference sequence). This CDR3 has 14 residues.

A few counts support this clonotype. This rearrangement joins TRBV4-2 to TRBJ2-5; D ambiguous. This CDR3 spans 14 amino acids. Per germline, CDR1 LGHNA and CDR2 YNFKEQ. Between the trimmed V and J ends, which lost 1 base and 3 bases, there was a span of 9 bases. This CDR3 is CASSQGGVEETQYF. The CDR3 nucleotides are TGTGCCAGCAGCCAAGGGGGTGTGGAAGAGACCCAGTACTTC.

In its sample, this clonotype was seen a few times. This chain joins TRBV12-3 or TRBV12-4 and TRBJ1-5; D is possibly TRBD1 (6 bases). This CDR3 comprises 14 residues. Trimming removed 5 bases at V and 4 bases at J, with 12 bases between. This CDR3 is CASSTEGGNQPQHF. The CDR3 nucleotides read TGTGCCAGCAGTACAGAAGGGGGGAATCAGCCCCAGCATTTT.

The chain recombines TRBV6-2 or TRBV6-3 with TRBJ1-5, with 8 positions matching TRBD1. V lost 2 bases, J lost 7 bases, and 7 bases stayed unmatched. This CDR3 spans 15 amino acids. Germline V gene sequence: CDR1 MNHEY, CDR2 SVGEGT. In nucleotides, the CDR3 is TGTGCCAGCAGTTACGACCAGGGGGCTTGGCAGCCCCAGCATTTT. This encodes CASSYDQGAWQPQHF.

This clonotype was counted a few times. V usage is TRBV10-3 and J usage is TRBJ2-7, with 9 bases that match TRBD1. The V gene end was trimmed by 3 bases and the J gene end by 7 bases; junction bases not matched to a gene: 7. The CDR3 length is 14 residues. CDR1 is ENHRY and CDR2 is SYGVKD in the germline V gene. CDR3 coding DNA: TGTGCCATCAGTGAAGGGGACAGGGCGGGTGAGCAGTACTTC. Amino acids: CAISEGDRAGEQYF.

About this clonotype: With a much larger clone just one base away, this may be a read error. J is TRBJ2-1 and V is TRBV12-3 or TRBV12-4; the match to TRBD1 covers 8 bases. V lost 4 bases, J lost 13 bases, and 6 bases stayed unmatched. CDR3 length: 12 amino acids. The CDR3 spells CASSSGGVAQFF. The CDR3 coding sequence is TGTGCCAGCAGTTCAGGGGGCGTGGCCCAGTTCTTC.

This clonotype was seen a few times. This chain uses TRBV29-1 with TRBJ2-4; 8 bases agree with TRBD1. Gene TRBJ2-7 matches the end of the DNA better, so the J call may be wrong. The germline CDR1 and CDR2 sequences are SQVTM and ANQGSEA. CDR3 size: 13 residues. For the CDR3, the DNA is TGCAGCGTCGCGGGGACAGGACTTTACGAGCAGTACTTC. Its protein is CSVAGTGLYEQYF.

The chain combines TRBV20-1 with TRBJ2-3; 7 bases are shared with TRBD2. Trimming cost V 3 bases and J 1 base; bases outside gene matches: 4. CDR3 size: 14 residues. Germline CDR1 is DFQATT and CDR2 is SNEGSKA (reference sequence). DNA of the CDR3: TGCAGTGCTAGCGGGGGGACGGGCACAGATACGCAGTATTTT. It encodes CSASGGTGTDTQYF.

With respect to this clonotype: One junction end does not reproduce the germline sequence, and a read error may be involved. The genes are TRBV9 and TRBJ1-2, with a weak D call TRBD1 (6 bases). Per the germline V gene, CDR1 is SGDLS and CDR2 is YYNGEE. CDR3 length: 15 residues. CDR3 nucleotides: TGTGCCAGTAGCGTAGCCGAAGGACAGATGGGTGGCTACACCTTC. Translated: CASSVAEGQMGGYTF.

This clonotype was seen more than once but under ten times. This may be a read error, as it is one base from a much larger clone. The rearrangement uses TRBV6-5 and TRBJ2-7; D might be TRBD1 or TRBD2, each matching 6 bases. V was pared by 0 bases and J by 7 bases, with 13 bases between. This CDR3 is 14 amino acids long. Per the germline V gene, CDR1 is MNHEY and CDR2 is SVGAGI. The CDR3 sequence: CASSYSGGSNEQYF. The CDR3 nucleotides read TGTGCCAGCAGTTACTCAGGGGGGAGCAATGAGCAGTACTTC.

The CDR3 bases are TGTGCCAGCAGTGTCTCGTCAGGGGGCAGGGACACCGGGGAGCTGTTTTTT. Its translation is CASSVSSGGRDTGELFF. This chain joins TRBV2 and TRBJ2-2, with TRBD1 matching over 8 bases. This CDR3 comprises 17 residues. CDR1 and CDR2 from the germline V gene are SNHLY and FYNNEI. V was pared by 4 bases and J by 3 bases, with 10 bases of the junction left unmatched.

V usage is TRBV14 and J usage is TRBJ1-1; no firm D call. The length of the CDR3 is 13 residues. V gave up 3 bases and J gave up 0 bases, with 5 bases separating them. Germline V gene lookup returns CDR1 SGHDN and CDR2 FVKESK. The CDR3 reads CASSQYMNTEAFF. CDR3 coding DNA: TGTGCCAGCAGCCAGTACATGAACACTGAAGCTTTCTTT.

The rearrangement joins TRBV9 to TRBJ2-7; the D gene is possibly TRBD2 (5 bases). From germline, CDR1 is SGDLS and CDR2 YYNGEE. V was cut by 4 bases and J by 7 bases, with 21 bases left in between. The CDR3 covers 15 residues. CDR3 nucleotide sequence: TGTGCCAGCAGCCCACGGACCGGGAACTACAATGAGCAGTACTTC. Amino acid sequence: CASSPRTGNYNEQYF.

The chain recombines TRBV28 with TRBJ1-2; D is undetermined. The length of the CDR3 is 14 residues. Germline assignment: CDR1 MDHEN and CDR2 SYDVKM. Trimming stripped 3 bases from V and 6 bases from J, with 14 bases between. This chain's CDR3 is CASSFVGVRNGYTF. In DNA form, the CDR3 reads TGTGCCAGCAGTTTCGTTGGAGTAAGAAATGGCTACACCTTC.

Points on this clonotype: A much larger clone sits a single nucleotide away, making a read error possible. CDR3 coding DNA: TGTGCCAGTGAGAGCAATGGGCAGTTCTTC. Its protein product is CASESNGQFF. The rearrangement joins TRBV7-9 to TRBJ2-1; D unclear. The length of the CDR3 is 10 residues. The V gene's germline CDR1 is SEHNR and CDR2 FQNEAQ (reference sequence).

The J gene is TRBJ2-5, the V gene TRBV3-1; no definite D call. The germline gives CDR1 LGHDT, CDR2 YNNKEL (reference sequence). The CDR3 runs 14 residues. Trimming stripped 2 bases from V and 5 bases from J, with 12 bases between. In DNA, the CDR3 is TGTGCCAGCAGCCAACCTGGCCCGCTTGAGACCCAGTACTTC. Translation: CASSQPGPLETQYF.

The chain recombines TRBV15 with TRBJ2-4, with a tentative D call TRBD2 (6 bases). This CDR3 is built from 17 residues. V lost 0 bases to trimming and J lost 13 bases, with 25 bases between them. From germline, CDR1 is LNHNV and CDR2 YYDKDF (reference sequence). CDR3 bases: TGTGCCACCAGCAGAGATCTCTTGGGTCAGAGCGGGCTACAGCAGTACTTC. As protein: CATSRDLLGQSGLQQYF.

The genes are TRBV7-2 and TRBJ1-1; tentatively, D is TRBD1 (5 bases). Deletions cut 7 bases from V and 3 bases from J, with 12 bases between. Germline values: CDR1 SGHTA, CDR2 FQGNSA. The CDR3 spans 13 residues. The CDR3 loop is CASNSLGDTEAFF. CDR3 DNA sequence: TGTGCCAGCAACTCCCTAGGGGACACTGAAGCTTTCTTT.

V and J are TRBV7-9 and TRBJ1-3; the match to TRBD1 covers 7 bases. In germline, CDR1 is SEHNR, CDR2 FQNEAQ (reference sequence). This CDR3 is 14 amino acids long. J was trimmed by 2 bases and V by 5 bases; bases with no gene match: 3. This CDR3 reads CASSKDRAGNTIYF. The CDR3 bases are TGTGCCAGCAGCAAAGACAGGGCTGGAAACACCATATATTTT.

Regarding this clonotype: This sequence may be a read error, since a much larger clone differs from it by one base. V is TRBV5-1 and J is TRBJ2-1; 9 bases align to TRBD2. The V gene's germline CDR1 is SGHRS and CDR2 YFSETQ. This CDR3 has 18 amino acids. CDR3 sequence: CAGSPGTSSRRDYNEQFF. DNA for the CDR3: TGCGCCGGCAGCCCCGGGACTAGCTCACGGAGAGATTACAATGAGCAGTTCTTC.

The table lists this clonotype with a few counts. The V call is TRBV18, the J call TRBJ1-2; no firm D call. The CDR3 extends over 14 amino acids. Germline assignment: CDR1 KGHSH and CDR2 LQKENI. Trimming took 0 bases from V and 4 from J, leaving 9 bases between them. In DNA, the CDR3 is TGTGCCAGCTCACCACCGGGCAGGACCTATGGCTACACCTTC. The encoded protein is CASSPPGRTYGYTF.

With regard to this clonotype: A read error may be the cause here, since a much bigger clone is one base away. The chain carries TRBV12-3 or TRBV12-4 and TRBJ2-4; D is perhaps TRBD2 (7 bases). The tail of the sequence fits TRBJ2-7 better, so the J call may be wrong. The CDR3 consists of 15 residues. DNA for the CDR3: TGTGCCGGCAGTTCGAGGACTAGGGGGGGCTACGAGCAGTACTTC. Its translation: CAGSSRTRGGYEQYF.